This T cell receptor (beta chain) was observed in a study of tissue T cells after allogeneic stem cell transplantation. Overall study results and limits: Across patients, clones rarely overlapped, yet motif clusters were shared tissue-specifically.

This clone turned up a few times. The target antigen is unknown. Mouse germline and gene names are used. The read falls 1 residue short of the CDR3 end, and the missing part is taken from the germline J gene. Using immunoSEQ multiplex PCR, the repertoire was profiled, and TCRdb retains in-frame clones only, with some absent. Among 20,000 to 25,000 clones listed, around 63% were seen once. Trimming cost V 7 bases and J 7 bases; bases outside gene matches: 7. Germline V CDR1 and CDR2: NNHDY, SYVADS. This CDR3 region has 12 residues. The clonotype was recovered from a female BALB/c mouse in good health. The mice in this strain carry MHC haplotype H2-d. Sequencing was done on a sample of blood. The gene calls are TRBV13-3 and TRBJ2-7; 8 nucleotides align to TRBD1. CDR3 bases read: TGTGCCAGCTTCAAACAGGGGGAGGAACAGTAC. The encoded protein is CASFKQGEEQY. The entire CDR3 protein is CASFKQGEEQYF.